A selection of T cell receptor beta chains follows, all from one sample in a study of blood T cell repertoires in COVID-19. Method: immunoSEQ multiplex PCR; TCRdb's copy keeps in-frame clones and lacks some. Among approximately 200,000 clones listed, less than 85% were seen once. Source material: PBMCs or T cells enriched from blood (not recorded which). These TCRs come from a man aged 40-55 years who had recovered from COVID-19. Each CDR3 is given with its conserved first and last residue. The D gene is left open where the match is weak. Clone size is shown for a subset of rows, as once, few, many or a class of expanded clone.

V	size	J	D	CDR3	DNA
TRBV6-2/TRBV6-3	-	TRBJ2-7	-	CASSYGRGPYEQYF	TGTGCCAGCAGTTACGGGCGAGGGCCGTACGAGCAGTACTTC
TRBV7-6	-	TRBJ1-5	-	CASSLEGDWGGNQPQHF	TGTGCCAGCAGCTTAGAGGGGGATTGGGGCGGCAATCAGCCCCAGCATTTT
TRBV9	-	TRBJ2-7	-	CASSVGAFEQYF	TGTGCCAGCAGCGTCGGTGCGTTCGAGCAGTACTTC
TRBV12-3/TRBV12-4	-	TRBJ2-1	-	CASSVLGREQFF	TGTGCCAGCAGTGTACTAGGGCGGGAGCAGTTCTTC
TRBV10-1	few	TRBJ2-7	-	CAKEGRNEQYF	TGCGCCAAAGAGGGTAGGAACGAGCAGTACTTC
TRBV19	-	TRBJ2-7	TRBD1	CASTRTGGNPYEQYF	TGTGCCAGTACCCGCACAGGGGGCAATCCCTACGAGCAGTACTTC
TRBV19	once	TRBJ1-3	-	CASSTLRGAGNTIYF	TGTGCCAGTAGTACCCTGCGGGGGGCTGGAAACACCATATATTTT
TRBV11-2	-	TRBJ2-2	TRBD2	CASSTYSGSDTGELFF	TGTGCCAGCAGCACCTATAGCGGGAGCGACACCGGGGAGCTGTTTTTT
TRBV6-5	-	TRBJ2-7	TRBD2	CASSYYQRGAPYEQYF	TGTGCCAGCAGTTACTATCAGCGGGGGGCCCCTTACGAGCAGTACTTC
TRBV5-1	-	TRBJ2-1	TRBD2	CASSLVIGGASGYNEQFF	TGCGCCAGCAGCTTGGTTATCGGGGGGGCTAGCGGCTACAATGAGCAGTTCTTC
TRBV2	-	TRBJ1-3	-	CASSDEGNTIYF	TGTGCCAGCAGTGACGAGGGAAACACCATATATTTT
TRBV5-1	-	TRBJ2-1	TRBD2	CASSLKTSGNNEQFF	TGCGCCAGCAGCTTGAAAACTAGCGGGAACAATGAGCAGTTCTTC
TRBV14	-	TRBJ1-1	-	CASSQEAQREAFF	TGTGCCAGCAGCCAAGAAGCTCAGCGGGAAGCTTTCTTT
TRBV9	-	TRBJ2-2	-	CASSVNPSSSGELFF	TGTGCCAGCAGCGTAAATCCCTCTAGCTCCGGGGAGCTGTTTTTT
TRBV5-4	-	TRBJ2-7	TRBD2	CASSRTSSYEQYF	TGTGCCAGCAGCCGGACTAGCTCCTACGAGCAGTACTTC
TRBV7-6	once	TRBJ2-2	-	CASSLGDTHTGELFF	TGTGCCAGCAGCTTAGGGGACACCCACACCGGGGAGCTGTTTTTT
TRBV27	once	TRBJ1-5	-	CASSLSITGISNQPQHF	TGTGCCAGCAGTTTATCGATTACAGGAATTAGCAATCAGCCCCAGCATTTT
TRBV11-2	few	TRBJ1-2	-	CASSLLTGTAESNYGYTF	TGTGCCAGCAGCCTCCTCACCGGCACGGCGGAGTCTAACTATGGCTACACCTTC